This TCR beta chain was sequenced during a study of regulatory T cells in long-lasting Graves disease. For TCR beta, libraries came from iRepertoire HTBI primers and Arm-PCR of CDR3 regions. MiXCR, applied by TCRdb to the multiplex PCR reads, yields one record per CDR3 protein. The profile shows approximately 690,000 distinct CDR3 sequences, about 32% of them singletons. This CDR3 contains 13 residues. The V gene lost 2 bases and the J gene lost 3 bases, with 8 bases spanning the gap. The time point is: persistent/refractory GD, antithyroid drugs over 5 years with positive TRAb. The TCR library was made from RNA that had been extracted from PBMCs in TRIzol.

V gene TRBV12-3 or TRBV12-4 combines with J gene TRBJ2-7; D is uncertain. This receptor was identified in a female donor with Graves disease. The sample here was peripheral blood mononuclear cells (PBMCs), taken when the disease was refractory, from a patient treated with antithyroid drugs. The CDR3 DNA follows: TGTGCCAGCAGTTTAATCCAGAGCTACGAGCAGTACTTC. This gives the protein CASSLIQSYEQYF.